A single sample gave rise to the 19 T cell receptor beta chains below, sequenced in a study of blood T cell repertoires in COVID-19. Assay used: immunoSEQ multiplex PCR; TCRdb lists only in-frame clones, some missing. This table has fewer than 130,000 clones, around 89% appearing once. Sequenced material: peripheral blood. The receptor set was obtained from a woman aged 45-65 years with acute or convalescent COVID-19.

The chain is built from TRBV19 and TRBJ2-2, with D perhaps TRBD1 (6 bases). The length of the CDR3 is 15 residues. The V end was cut by 6 bases, the J end by 4 bases, with 15 bases between. Germline CDR1 and CDR2: LNHDA and SQIVND (reference sequence). This CDR3 is CASSLTGLGTGELFF. The CDR3, as DNA: TGTGCCAGTAGCCTCACAGGGCTGGGCACCGGGGAGCTGTTTTTT.

The rearrangement uses TRBV6-5 and TRBJ2-5; perhaps TRBD2 as D (5 bases). Germline V gives CDR1 MNHEY, CDR2 SVGAGI. This CDR3 has 14 amino acids. V lost 6 bases and J lost 3, with 14 bases in between. The CDR3 bases are TGTGCCAGCAGGTCGTCTAGCCTGAAAGAGACCCAGTACTTC. Residues: CASRSSSLKETQYF.

The CDR3 sequence is CSVAGQGVGEQFF. The CDR3 DNA reads TGCAGCGTTGCCGGACAGGGAGTAGGTGAGCAGTTCTTC. The gene calls are TRBV29-1 and TRBJ2-1; 8 bases agree with TRBD1. CDR3 length equals 13 residues. Germline CDR1 reads SQVTM; CDR2 reads ANQGSEA. The V and J ends lost 4 bases and 9 bases, in that order; junction bases with no gene match: 8.

Points on this clone: Without the conserved terminal phenylalanine or tryptophan, this CDR3 likely stems from a read error. The limits of the CDR3 on the DNA are not certain, so only TCRdb's listed CDR3 is given. V usage is TRBV21-1 and J usage is TRBJ1-6; the table names TRBD1, a call not compared with the DNA. TRBV21-1 is annotated as a pseudogene. The CDR3 spans 8 residues, counting both ends. CDR3 loop: CASRSRDS.

This clone was observed a handful of times. The chain is built from TRBV27 and TRBJ1-3; D perhaps matches TRBD1 (6 bases). V gave up 8 bases and J gave up 2 bases, with 13 bases separating them. The CDR3 is 14 amino acids. The germline V gene encodes CDR1 MNHEY and CDR2 SMNVEV (reference sequence). The CDR3 sequence is CASARGAAGNTIYF. In DNA form, the CDR3 reads TGTGCCAGCGCCCGGGGGGCCGCTGGAAACACCATATATTTT.

This chain connects TRBV7-2 to TRBJ2-7, with TRBD1 matching 10 bases. Germline-derived CDR1 and CDR2 are SGHTA and FQGNSA. The CDR3 consists of 16 residues. Unmatched junction bases numbered 5, after V lost 1 base and J lost 2 bases. CDR3 bases: TGTGCCAGCAGCTTAGAGGGACAGGGGCCCGCCTACGAGCAGTACTTC. It codes for CASSLEGQGPAYEQYF.

The chain recombines TRBV19 with TRBJ1-1; D possibly corresponds to TRBD1 (6 bases). The length of the CDR3 is 15 residues. Germline values: CDR1 LNHDA, CDR2 SQIVND (reference sequence). Trimming shortened V by 4 bases and J by 6 bases, and 18 bases separated the two germline ends. The CDR3 loop is CASSNPPTGKAEAFF. The CDR3 DNA follows: TGTGCCAGTAGTAACCCTCCGACAGGAAAAGCTGAAGCTTTCTTT.

V is TRBV11-1 and J is TRBJ2-1, with a weak D call TRBD1 (5 bases). Looked up from germline, CDR1 is SGHAT and CDR2 is FQDESV (reference sequence). V was shortened by 5 bases and J by 9 bases, with 11 bases between the two germline ends. The CDR3 has 12 residues. In DNA, the CDR3 is TGTGCCAGCAGCCCCCAGCAGGGTGAGCAGTTCTTC. Protein sequence: CASSPQQGEQFF. Drawing the rest from reference TRBV11-1 and TRBJ2-1, the complete variable domain is EAEVAQSPRYKITEKSQAVAFWCDPISGHATLYWYRQILGQGPELLVQFQDESVVDDSQLPKDRFSAERLKGVDSTLKIQPAELGDSAMYLCASSPQQGEQFFGPGTRLTVL.

This clone has just one count. J is TRBJ2-1 and V is TRBV11-3; 7 bases fit TRBD2. Germline V gene sequence: CDR1 SGHNT, CDR2 YENEEA. The CDR3 extends over 15 amino acids. The ends lost 3 bases at V and 4 bases at J; junction bases unmatched: 6. The CDR3 DNA follows: TGTGCCAGCAGCTTCAGGAAGCGGGAATACAATGAGCAGTTCTTC. It specifies CASSFRKREYNEQFF.

J is TRBJ1-1 and V is TRBV11-2, with a tentative D call TRBD1 (5 bases). The CDR3 runs 14 residues. V lost 2 bases to trimming and J lost 6 bases, with 13 bases between them. Germline V gene data show CDR1 as SGHAT and CDR2 as FQNNGV. The CDR3 here is CASSLRGSRSEAFF. The CDR3 bases are TGTGCCAGCAGCTTAAGGGGTAGTCGTTCTGAAGCTTTCTTT.

This sequence joins TRBV11-2 and TRBJ2-1, with D perhaps matching TRBD2 (6 bases). The CDR3 is 17 amino acids. V was pared by 4 bases and J by 1 base, with 17 bases between. Germline CDR1 and CDR2: SGHAT and FQNNGV. CDR3 region: CASSSTEKRASYNEQFF. In DNA form, the CDR3 reads TGTGCCAGCAGCTCAACGGAAAAGCGGGCATCCTACAATGAGCAGTTCTTC.

The CDR3 sequence is CASRPGTSGRNNEQFF. The CDR3 bases are TGTGCCAGCAGACCCGGGACTAGCGGGAGGAACAATGAGCAGTTCTTC. The gene calls are TRBV28 and TRBJ2-1; 15 bases are a match to TRBD2. Trimming at V came to 6 bases and at J to 5 bases, leaving 5 bases not matched to a gene. The CDR3 has 16 residues. The V gene's germline CDR1 is MDHEN and CDR2 SYDVKM.

The rearrangement joins TRBV27 to TRBJ2-1; TRBD1 agrees at 9 bases. This CDR3 has 18 amino acids. V lost 3 bases and J lost 3; bases outside the gene matches: 12. CDR1 is MNHEY, CDR2 SMNVEV, per germline (reference sequence). CDR3 sequence: CASSFIGTGSRGYNEQFF. The CDR3 DNA is TGTGCCAGCAGTTTTATAGGGACAGGGTCCAGGGGCTACAATGAGCAGTTCTTC.

This clone was detected only once. This sequence joins TRBV29-1 and TRBJ2-1, with 8 bases identical to TRBD2. With V trimmed by 4 bases and J by 4 bases, 3 bases remained unmatched. The germline V gene encodes CDR1 SQVTM and CDR2 ANQGSEA. The CDR3 contains 13 residues. The CDR3 spells CSVGSGAYNEQFF. CDR3 coding DNA: TGCAGCGTTGGTAGCGGGGCATACAATGAGCAGTTCTTC.

The chain is built from TRBV19 and TRBJ2-5; 7 nucleotides align to TRBD1. V shed 6 bases and J 7 bases; nucleotides not matched to a gene: 5. This CDR3 contains 12 residues. Germline CDR1 is LNHDA and CDR2 is SQIVND (reference sequence). DNA of the CDR3: TGTGCCAGTAGCAGACAGGGTGGGACCCAGTACTTC. It yields the protein CASSRQGGTQYF. The variable domain in full, completed from reference TRBV19 and TRBJ2-5, reads DGGITQSPKYLFRKEGQNVTLSCEQNLNHDAMYWYRQDPGQGLRLIYYSQIVNDFQKGDIAEGYSVSREKKESFPLTVTSAQKNPTAFYLCASSRQGGTQYFGPGTRLLVL.

The chain joins TRBV18 to TRBJ2-1; tentative D call: TRBD2 (6 bases). Germline CDR1 is KGHSH and CDR2 is LQKENI. Between the trimmed V and J ends, which lost 3 bases and 7 bases, there was a span of 13 bases. The CDR3 has 14 amino acids. CDR3 sequence (DNA): TGTGCCAGCTCACCCTACGGGCGGGAAAATGAGCAGTTCTTC. Amino acids: CASSPYGRENEQFF.

The chain recombines TRBV7-9 with TRBJ2-3; no firm D call. The CDR3 sequence is 15 residues long. Germline V lookup: CDR1 SEHNR, CDR2 FQNEAQ (reference sequence). Trimming removed 5 bases from V and 2 bases from J, with 14 bases in between. This CDR3 is CASSRDSTLTDTQYF. The CDR3 nucleotides read TGTGCCAGCAGCCGCGACTCAACTCTCACAGATACGCAGTATTTT.

The J gene is TRBJ1-5, the V gene TRBV19; no reliable D call. V was clipped by 6 bases and J by 0 bases, with 12 bases between them. Germline CDR1 LNHDA, CDR2 SQIVND (reference sequence). This CDR3 region has 15 residues. The CDR3 sequence: CASRPPHPSNQPQHF. For the CDR3, the DNA is TGTGCCAGTAGACCGCCACACCCTAGCAATCAGCCCCAGCATTTT.

This clone has just one count. The chain is built from TRBV20-1 and TRBJ2-5; D perhaps matches TRBD2 (6 bases). There are 14 residues in the CDR3. V dropped 3 bases and J dropped 5 bases, with 16 bases sitting between them. From germline, CDR1 is DFQATT and CDR2 SNEGSKA (reference sequence). This CDR3 reads CSASARRGGETQYF. The CDR3 DNA follows: TGCAGTGCTAGTGCGCGGAGGGGCGGGGAGACCCAGTACTTC.